The 13 T cell receptor beta chains reported below all come from one sample, sequenced in a study of shared clonotypes between healthy human individuals. Clones were sequenced by immunoSEQ multiplex PCR, and TCRdb holds only the in-frame ones, with some missing. This table holds about 750,000 clones, nearly 95% found once. Only CD45RO-negative cells positively selected for CCR7 counted as naive CD8 cells, so terminally differentiated effector memory CD45RA+ cells were excluded. The sequencing sample was made of naive CD8+ T cells sorted from blood. All receptors derive from a young man in good health.

V is TRBV28 and J is TRBJ1-1; D unclear. Germline loops: CDR1 MDHEN, CDR2 SYDVKM. Trimming stripped 10 bases from V and 1 base from J, with 16 bases between. The CDR3 sequence is 14 residues long. The CDR3 DNA follows: TGTGCCATCTCCCCGCTGGATACGAACACTGAAGCTTTCTTT. This gives the protein CAISPLDTNTEAFF.

The V and J genes are TRBV4-3 and TRBJ2-7, with 7 positions matching TRBD2. Germline values: CDR1 LGHNA, CDR2 YSLEER. The ends lost 1 base at V and 3 bases at J; junction bases unmatched: 6. The CDR3 extends over 15 amino acids. The CDR3 sequence is CASSQGRAGHYEQYF. The CDR3, as DNA: TGCGCCAGCAGCCAAGGTCGAGCGGGGCACTACGAGCAGTACTTC.

The chain carries TRBV7-6 and TRBJ2-1, with 10 bases identical to TRBD1. The V segment lost 4 bases and the J segment 8 bases; nucleotides outside the gene matches: 5. CDR3 length equals 14 residues. The germline CDR1 and CDR2 sequences are SGHVS and FNYEAQ. The CDR3 nucleotides read TGTGCCAGCAGCTCTAGGACAGGGGGGGATGAGCAGTTCTTC. It codes for CASSSRTGGDEQFF.

This chain uses TRBV10-3 with TRBJ2-2; possibly TRBD2 for D (5 bases). Trimming removed 3 bases from V and 0 bases from J, with 8 bases in between. CDR1 is ENHRY and CDR2 is SYGVKD in the germline V gene. The CDR3 is 15 amino acids. DNA of the CDR3: TGTGCCATCAGTGATTTAGCGTCGAACACCGGGGAGCTGTTTTTT. Amino acid sequence: CAISDLASNTGELFF.

This chain connects TRBV11-3 to TRBJ2-3; 7 bases map to TRBD2. Germline-derived CDR1 and CDR2 are SGHNT and YENEEA. This CDR3 spans 16 amino acids. The trim removed 5 bases at V and 2 bases at J, leaving 10 bases unmatched. CDR3 residues: CASSPAGVRVTDTQYF. Written as DNA, the CDR3 is TGTGCCAGCAGCCCGGCGGGAGTAAGGGTCACAGATACGCAGTATTTT.

The gene calls are TRBV5-4 and TRBJ2-1, with 8 bases matching TRBD2. This CDR3 contains 16 residues. V shed 0 bases and J 3 bases; nucleotides not matched to a gene: 5. CDR1 is SGHNT, CDR2 YYREEE, per germline (reference sequence). The CDR3 region has the DNA TGTGCCAGCAGCTTGGAGAGCGGGAGCATCTACAATGAGCAGTTCTTC. As protein: CASSLESGSIYNEQFF.

A word on this clone: Other DNA sequences in this specimen translate into the identical CDR3. This chain joins TRBV7-6 and TRBJ2-3; 9 nucleotides match TRBD2. CDR3 length: 14 residues. Germline CDR1 reads SGHVS; CDR2 reads FNYEAQ. V trimming: 3 bases; J trimming: 4 bases; junction bases outside the gene matches: 2. The CDR3 is CASSLAGGSDTQYF. CDR3 bases: TGTGCCAGCAGCTTGGCGGGAGGGTCAGATACGCAGTATTTT.

V usage is TRBV7-8 and J usage is TRBJ2-1; maybe TRBD1 (6 bases). Germline V gene data show CDR1 as SGHVS and CDR2 as FQNEAQ. The V end was cut by 1 base, the J end by 5 bases, with 9 bases between. The CDR3 spans 14 residues. In DNA form, the CDR3 reads TGTGCCAGCAGCTTAGGGTACAGGGACAATGAGCAGTTCTTC. Encoded protein: CASSLGYRDNEQFF.

This clone was counted once. The chain links TRBV7-9 to TRBJ2-2, with D possibly called TRBD1 or TRBD2 (6 bases each). In germline, CDR1 is SEHNR, CDR2 FQNEAQ (reference sequence). With 2 bases removed from V and 3 bases from J, the gap between germline ends came to 22 bases. This CDR3 comprises 19 residues. CDR3 coding DNA: TGTGCCAGCAGCTTAAGCACTGGCCACAGGAGGGGGTACACCGGGGAGCTGTTTTTT. Protein product: CASSLSTGHRRGYTGELFF.

The rearrangement uses TRBV19 and TRBJ2-3; the D gene is possibly TRBD1 (5 bases). The CDR3 is 12 amino acids. In germline, CDR1 is LNHDA, CDR2 SQIVND (reference sequence). V lost 5 bases to trimming and J lost 7 bases, with 10 bases between them. As DNA, the CDR3 is TGTGCCAGTAGTCCTGACAGAAATACGCAGTATTTT. The encoded protein is CASSPDRNTQYF.

The V gene is TRBV27, the J gene TRBJ2-7, with 9 positions matching TRBD2. The germline V gene has CDR1 MNHEY and CDR2 SMNVEV (reference sequence). V dropped 3 bases and J dropped 3; count of bases not matched to a gene: 3. CDR3 size: 14 residues. CDR3 sequence: CASSFGSGSYEQYF. The CDR3 DNA reads as TGTGCCAGCAGTTTCGGTAGCGGGAGCTACGAGCAGTACTTC.

The V gene is TRBV7-8, the J gene TRBJ2-7, with 11 bases identical to TRBD2. The CDR3 totals 15 residues. Germline V gene sequence: CDR1 SGHVS, CDR2 FQNEAQ. Losses at the gene ends were 1 base for V and 1 base for J; bases not matched to a gene: 0. CDR3 in amino acids: CASSLGLAGSYEQYF. CDR3 nucleotides: TGTGCCAGCAGCTTAGGACTAGCGGGATCCTACGAGCAGTACTTC.

The CDR3: CASSVRTGGSYNEQFF. The CDR3 DNA reads as TGTGCCAGCAGTGTTCGTACAGGGGGCTCCTACAATGAGCAGTTCTTC. The chain uses TRBV6-4 and TRBJ2-1, with 8 bases lining up with TRBD1. The CDR3 consists of 16 residues. The germline gives CDR1 MRHNA, CDR2 SNTAGT. Trimming took 4 bases from V and 0 from J; bases not matched to a gene: 5.